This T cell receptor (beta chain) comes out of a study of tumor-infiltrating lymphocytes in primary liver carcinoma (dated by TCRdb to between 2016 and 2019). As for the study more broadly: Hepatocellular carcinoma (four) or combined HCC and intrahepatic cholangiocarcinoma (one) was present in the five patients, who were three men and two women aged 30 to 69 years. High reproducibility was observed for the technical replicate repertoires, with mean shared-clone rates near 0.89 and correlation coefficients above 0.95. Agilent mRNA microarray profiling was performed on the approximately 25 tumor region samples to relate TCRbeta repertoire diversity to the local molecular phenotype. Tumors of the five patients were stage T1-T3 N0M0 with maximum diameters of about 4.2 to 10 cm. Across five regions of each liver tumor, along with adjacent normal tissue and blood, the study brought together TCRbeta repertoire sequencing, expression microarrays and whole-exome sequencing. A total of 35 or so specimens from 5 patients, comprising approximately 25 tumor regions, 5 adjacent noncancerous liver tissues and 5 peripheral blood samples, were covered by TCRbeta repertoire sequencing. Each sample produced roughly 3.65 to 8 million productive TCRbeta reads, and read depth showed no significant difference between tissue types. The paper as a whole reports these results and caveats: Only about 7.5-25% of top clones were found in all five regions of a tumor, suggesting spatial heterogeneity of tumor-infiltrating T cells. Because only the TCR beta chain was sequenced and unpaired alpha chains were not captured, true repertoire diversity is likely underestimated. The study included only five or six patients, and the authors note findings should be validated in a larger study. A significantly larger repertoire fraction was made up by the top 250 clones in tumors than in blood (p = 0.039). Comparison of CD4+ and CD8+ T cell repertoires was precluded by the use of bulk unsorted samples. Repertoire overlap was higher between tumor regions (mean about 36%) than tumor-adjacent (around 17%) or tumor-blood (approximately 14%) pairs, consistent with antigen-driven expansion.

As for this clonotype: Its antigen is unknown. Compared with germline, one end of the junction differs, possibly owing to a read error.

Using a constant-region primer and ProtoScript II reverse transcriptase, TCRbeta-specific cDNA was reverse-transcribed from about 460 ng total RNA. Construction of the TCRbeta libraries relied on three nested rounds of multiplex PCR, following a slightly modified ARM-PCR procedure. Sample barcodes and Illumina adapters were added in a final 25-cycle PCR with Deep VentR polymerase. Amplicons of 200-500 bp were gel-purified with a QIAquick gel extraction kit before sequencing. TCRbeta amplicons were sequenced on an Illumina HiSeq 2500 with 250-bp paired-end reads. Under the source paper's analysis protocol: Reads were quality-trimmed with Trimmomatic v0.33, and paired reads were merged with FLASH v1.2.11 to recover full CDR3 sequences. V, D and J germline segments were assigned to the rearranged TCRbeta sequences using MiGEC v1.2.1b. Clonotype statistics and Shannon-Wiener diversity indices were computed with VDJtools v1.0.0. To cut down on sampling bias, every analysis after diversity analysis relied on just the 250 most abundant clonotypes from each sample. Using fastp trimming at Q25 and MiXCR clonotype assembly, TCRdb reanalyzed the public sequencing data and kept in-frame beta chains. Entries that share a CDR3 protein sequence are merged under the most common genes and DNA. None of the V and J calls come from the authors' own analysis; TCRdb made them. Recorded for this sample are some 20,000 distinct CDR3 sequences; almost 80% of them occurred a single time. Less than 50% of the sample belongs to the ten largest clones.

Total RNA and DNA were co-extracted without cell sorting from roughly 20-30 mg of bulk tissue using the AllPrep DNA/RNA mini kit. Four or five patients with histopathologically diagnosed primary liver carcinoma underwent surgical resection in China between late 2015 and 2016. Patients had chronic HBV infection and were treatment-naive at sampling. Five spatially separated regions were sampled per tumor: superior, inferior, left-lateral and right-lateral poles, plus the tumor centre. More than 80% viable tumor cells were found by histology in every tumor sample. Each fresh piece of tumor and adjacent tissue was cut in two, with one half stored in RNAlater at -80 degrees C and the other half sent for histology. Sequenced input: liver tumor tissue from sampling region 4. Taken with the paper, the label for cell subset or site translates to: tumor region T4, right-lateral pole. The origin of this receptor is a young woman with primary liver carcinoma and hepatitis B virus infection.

At the DNA level, the sequence is TGTGCCAGCAGTCCGCGAACAGGGTTCTCCGGTGAGCTGTTTTTT. Its protein is CASSPRTGFSGELFF. The chain couples TRBV6-5 to TRBJ2-2; the D region possibly corresponds to TRBD1 (6 bases align). The CDR3 runs 15 amino acids, cysteine and phenylalanine included. Of the read, only the CDR3 DNA is kept; its 45 bases are in frame from base 1. Per the germline V gene, MNHEY is the CDR1 and SVGAGI is the CDR2.